This TCR beta chain was obtained from a study of T-cell reconstitution after alpha-beta-depleted transplantation in children. TCRbeta library construction was performed incorporating unique molecular identifiers. MiXCR was run by TCRdb on the PCR reads, yielding one entry per CDR3 protein. The sample carries roughly 400,000 distinct CDR3 sequences, around 21% recorded once. The germline V gene encodes CDR1 LGHNA and CDR2 YSLEER. This CDR3 has 15 residues. With 3 bases removed from V and 0 bases from J, the gap between germline ends came to 8 bases. The chain uses TRBV4-3 and TRBJ1-4; D is unclear. The sample in question was PBMCs from the stem cell graft donor, obtained from the stem cell graft. The sequence came from a human donor who donated a stem cell graft to a child with acute myeloid leukemia. The DNA of the CDR3 is TGCGCCAGCAGCCACCTTGGGGCAACTAATGAAAAACTGTTTTTT. It specifies CASSHLGATNEKLFF.